These T cell receptor beta chains were read from a single sample in a study of blood T cells in healthy people across ages. In TCRdb, the 5' RACE reads were re-called with MiXCR into one record per CDR3 protein. The data hold hundreds of thousands of distinct CDR3 sequences, with about 61% observed a single time. The sample comprised blood. The receptors were sampled from a man aged 40-50 years in good health. Both conserved end residues are part of each CDR3. D genes are given only for firm matches. Where a row states a size, it is once, few, many or the class of an expanded clone; other rows omit it.

CDR3aa,CDR3nt,d_gene,v_gene,abundance,j_gene
CASSETRSPITDTQYF,TGTGCCAGCAGCGAGACTCGGTCCCCTATCACAGATACGCAGTATTTT,.,TRBV9,.,TRBJ2-3
CATTKQGSSSYEQYF,TGTGCCACCACTAAGCAGGGAAGCAGCTCCTACGAGCAGTACTTC,.,TRBV28,few,TRBJ2-7
CASSPLSNYGYTF,TGTGCCAGCAGCCCTCTGAGTAACTATGGCTACACCTTC,.,TRBV7-2,.,TRBJ1-2
CASSGGEGASGYTF,TGCGCCAGCAGCGGCGGGGAGGGGGCGTCTGGCTACACCTTC,TRBD1,TRBV5-1,.,TRBJ1-2
CASSLNSRGTEAFF,TGTGCCAGCAGTTTAAACTCCCGGGGCACTGAAGCTTTCTTT,.,TRBV25-1,once,TRBJ1-1
CASSDGTGETQYF,TGTGCCAGCAGTGACGGTACTGGCGAGACCCAGTACTTC,.,TRBV6-5,.,TRBJ2-5
CASSPNIGGSSPLHF,TGTGCCAGCAGCCCAAACATAGGGGGCAGTTCACCCCTCCACTTT,TRBD1,TRBV7-3,.,TRBJ1-6
CASSKQGITEAFF,TGTGCCAGCAGCAAACAGGGGATTACTGAAGCTTTCTTT,TRBD1,TRBV6-2/TRBV6-3,.,TRBJ1-1
CASNKPTSGRADTQYF,TGTGCCAGCAATAAACCGACTAGCGGGAGGGCAGATACGCAGTATTTT,TRBD2,TRBV28,.,TRBJ2-3
CASSQGGTGNTIYF,TGTGCCAGCAGCCAAGGGGGCACTGGAAACACCATATATTTT,.,TRBV3-1,.,TRBJ1-3
CASIAVTGFPDTQYF,TGTGCCAGCATCGCGGTGACAGGGTTTCCCGATACGCAGTATTTT,TRBD1,TRBV28,.,TRBJ2-3
CASSPTRTGESYF,TGTGCCAGCAGCCCGACCAGGACGGGGGAGTCGTACTTC,.,TRBV12-3/TRBV12-4,few,TRBJ2-7
CASSLVYRGPEDSPLHF,TGTGCCAGCAGCTTAGTATACCGCGGCCCTGAGGATTCACCCCTCCACTTT,.,TRBV7-9,.,TRBJ1-6
CASSWTGGNNEQFF,TGTGCCAGCAGCTGGACAGGGGGAAACAATGAGCAGTTCTTC,TRBD1,TRBV7-2,.,TRBJ2-1
CASSSLAPINTGELFF,TGTGCCAGCAGCTCCCTCGCTCCGATCAACACCGGGGAGCTGTTTTTT,.,TRBV11-1,.,TRBJ2-2
CSVVAGGKLSDTQYF,TGCAGCGTAGTAGCGGGAGGAAAGCTTTCTGATACGCAGTATTTT,TRBD2,TRBV29-1,few,TRBJ2-3
CASSDRLGSTDTQYF,TGTGCCAGCAGCGACAGACTAGGTAGCACAGATACGCAGTATTTT,.,TRBV9,.,TRBJ2-3
CASSYARVLYEQYF,TGTGCCAGCAGTTACGCCAGGGTGTTGTACGAGCAGTACTTC,.,TRBV6-2/TRBV6-3,.,TRBJ2-7
CSVEDRASGRYEQYF,TGCAGCGTTGAAGATCGGGCTAGCGGGAGGTACGAGCAGTACTTC,TRBD2,TRBV29-1,.,TRBJ2-7
CASSSGQGRTEAFF,TGTGCCAGCAGCTCCGGACAGGGAAGAACTGAAGCTTTCTTT,TRBD1,TRBV6-5,.,TRBJ1-1
CASSELVCNSPLHF,TGCGCCAGCAGTGAGCTTGTGTGCAATTCACCCCTCCACTTT,.,TRBV10-2,.,TRBJ1-6
CASSPPTVYGYTF,TGTGCCAGCTCACCACCAACGGTCTATGGCTACACCTTC,.,TRBV18,.,TRBJ1-2
CASNHGRSGINTGELFF,TGTGCCAGCAACCACGGGCGTTCAGGAATTAACACCGGGGAGCTGTTTTTT,.,TRBV25-1,.,TRBJ2-2
CSVAVETQYF,TGCAGCGTTGCCGTTGAGACCCAGTACTTC,.,TRBV29-1,many,TRBJ2-5
CAISRTDYGYTF,TGTGCCATCAGCCGGACGGACTATGGCTACACCTTC,.,TRBV10-3,.,TRBJ1-2
CATSRDRGPDTQYF,TGTGCCACCAGCAGAGACAGGGGCCCAGATACGCAGTATTTT,.,TRBV15,.,TRBJ2-3
CSATRTGEKTQYF,TGCAGTGCCACTAGGACAGGGGAGAAGACCCAGTACTTC,TRBD1,TRBV20-1,.,TRBJ2-5
CAISEASVQETQYF,TGTGCCATCAGTGAGGCTAGCGTACAAGAGACCCAGTACTTC,.,TRBV10-3,few,TRBJ2-5
CASTQAGTNYGYTF,TGTGCCAGCACCCAGGCCGGTACTAACTATGGCTACACCTTC,.,TRBV7-2,few,TRBJ1-2
CASSEQGGNSYNEQFF,TGTGCCAGCAGCGAACAGGGGGGGAACTCCTACAATGAGCAGTTCTTC,.,TRBV2,few,TRBJ2-1
CASRPGTDSYEQYF,TGTGCCAGCAGGCCCGGGACTGACTCCTACGAGCAGTACTTC,.,TRBV27,.,TRBJ2-7
CATSEERGAYNEQFF,TGTGCCACCAGTGAAGAACGGGGAGCCTACAATGAGCAGTTCTTC,.,TRBV10-3,.,TRBJ2-1
CASSVGTSGRDGTQYF,TGTGCCAGCAGCGTAGGAACTAGCGGGAGGGACGGGACCCAGTACTTC,TRBD2,TRBV9,.,TRBJ2-5
CASSLGQGADQPQHF,TGTGCCAGCAGCTTAGGACAGGGGGCTGATCAGCCCCAGCATTTT,TRBD1,TRBV7-6,.,TRBJ1-5
CSASPMNRASHFREQFF,TGCAGTGCTAGTCCGATGAACAGGGCGTCACATTTCCGCGAGCAGTTCTTC,.,TRBV20-1,few,TRBJ2-1
CASSQDFTSGGFEQFF,TGCGCCAGCAGCCAAGATTTTACTAGCGGGGGCTTTGAGCAGTTCTTC,TRBD2,TRBV4-3,.,TRBJ2-1
CASSLRGEGTDTQYF,TGTGCTAGCAGCTTAAGGGGGGAGGGCACAGATACGCAGTATTTT,.,TRBV7-7,once,TRBJ2-3
CSARDRQGTDTQYF,TGCAGTGCTAGAGATCGGCAGGGCACAGATACGCAGTATTTT,.,TRBV20-1,.,TRBJ2-3
CASSDSQQGGNEQYF,TGTGCCAGCAGTGACTCGCAACAGGGGGGCAATGAGCAGTACTTC,TRBD1,TRBV6-4,.,TRBJ2-7
CASRYDQGSEQYF,TGCGCCAGCAGATACGACCAGGGGTCCGAGCAGTACTTC,.,TRBV5-1,many,TRBJ2-7
CSVVRTNYEQYF,TGCAGCGTTGTTCGGACGAACTACGAGCAGTACTTC,.,TRBV29-1,.,TRBJ2-7
CASSQVPGQGLYEQYF,TGCGCCAGCAGCCAAGTGCCGGGACAGGGGCTCTACGAGCAGTACTTC,TRBD1,TRBV4-3,once,TRBJ2-7